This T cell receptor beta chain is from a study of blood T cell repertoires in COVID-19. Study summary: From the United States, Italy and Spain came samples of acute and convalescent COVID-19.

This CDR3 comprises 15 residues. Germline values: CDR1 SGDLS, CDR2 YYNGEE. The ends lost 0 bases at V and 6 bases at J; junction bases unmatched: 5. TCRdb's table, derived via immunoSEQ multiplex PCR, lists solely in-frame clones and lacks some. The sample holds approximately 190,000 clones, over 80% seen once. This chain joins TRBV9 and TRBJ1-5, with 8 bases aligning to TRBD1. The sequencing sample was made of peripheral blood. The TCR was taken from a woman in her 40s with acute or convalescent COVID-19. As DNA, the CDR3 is TGTGCCAGCAGCGTAGAAGGACAGGGCGGTCAGCCCCAGCATTTT. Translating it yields CASSVEGQGGQPQHF.